The clone carrying this T cell receptor (beta chain) appeared a single time. As yet, its antigen is unknown. The source of the sample is a study of regulatory and conventional T cells in RAG deficiency. The study's findings and limits: Sorted Omenn CD25-high CD127-low cells may not be bona fide Tregs. Omenn patients showed >80% Treg-Tconv overlap and shorter CDR3 lengths.

Blood CD4+ CD25-low CD127-high conventional T cells supplied the genomic DNA template. This CDR3 is 15 amino acids long. Germline V gene lookup returns CDR1 SGDLS and CDR2 YYNGEE. V lost 0 bases and J lost 5, with 9 bases in between. TCRdb's table, derived via immunoSEQ multiplex PCR, lists solely in-frame clones and lacks some. The sample lists roughly 30,000 clones; more than 90% were seen once. The same data also went into a second study, on regulatory T cells. That study adds: Amplification used 52 TRBV primers and 13 TRBJ primers.

The sequencing input was CD25- CD4+ T cells sorted from blood. The chain recombines TRBV9 with TRBJ1-6, with no clear D. This TCR was recovered from a human donor in good health. CDR3 amino acids: CASSVGRVHNSPLHF. CDR3 in DNA: TGTGCCAGCAGCGTAGGGAGGGTCCATAATTCACCCCTCCACTTT.